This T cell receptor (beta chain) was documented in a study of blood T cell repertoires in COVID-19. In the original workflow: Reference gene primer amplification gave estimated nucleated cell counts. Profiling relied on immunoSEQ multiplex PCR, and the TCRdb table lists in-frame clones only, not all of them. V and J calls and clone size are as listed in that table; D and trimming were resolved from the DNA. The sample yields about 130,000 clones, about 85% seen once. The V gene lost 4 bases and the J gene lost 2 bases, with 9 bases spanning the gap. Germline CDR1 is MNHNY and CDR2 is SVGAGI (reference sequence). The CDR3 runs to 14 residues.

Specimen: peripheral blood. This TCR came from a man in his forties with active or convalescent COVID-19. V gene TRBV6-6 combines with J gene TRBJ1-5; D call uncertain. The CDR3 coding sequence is TGTGCCAGCAGTTTCAGTGAAGGCAATCAGCCCCAGCATTTT. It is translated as CASSFSEGNQPQHF.